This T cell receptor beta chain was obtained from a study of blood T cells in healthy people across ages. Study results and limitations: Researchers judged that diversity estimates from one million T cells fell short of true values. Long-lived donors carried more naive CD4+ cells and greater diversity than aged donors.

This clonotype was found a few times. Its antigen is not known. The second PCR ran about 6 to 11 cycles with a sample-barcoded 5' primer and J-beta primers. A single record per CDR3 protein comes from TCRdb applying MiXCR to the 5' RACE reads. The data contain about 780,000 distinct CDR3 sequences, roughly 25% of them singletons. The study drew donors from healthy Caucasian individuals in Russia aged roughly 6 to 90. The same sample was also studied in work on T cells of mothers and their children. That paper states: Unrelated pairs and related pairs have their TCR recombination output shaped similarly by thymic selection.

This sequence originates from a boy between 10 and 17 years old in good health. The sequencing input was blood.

DNA of the CDR3: TGCGCCAGCAGCCAAGGGGGACTGGAAGAGACCCAGTACTTC. This encodes CASSQGGLEETQYF. The chain joins TRBV4-1 to TRBJ2-5; a possible D gene is TRBD2 (6 bases). The V end lost 1 base, the J end lost 3 bases, and 9 bases lay between the germline ends. Germline values: CDR1 MGHRA, CDR2 YSYEKL. The CDR3 has 14 residues.